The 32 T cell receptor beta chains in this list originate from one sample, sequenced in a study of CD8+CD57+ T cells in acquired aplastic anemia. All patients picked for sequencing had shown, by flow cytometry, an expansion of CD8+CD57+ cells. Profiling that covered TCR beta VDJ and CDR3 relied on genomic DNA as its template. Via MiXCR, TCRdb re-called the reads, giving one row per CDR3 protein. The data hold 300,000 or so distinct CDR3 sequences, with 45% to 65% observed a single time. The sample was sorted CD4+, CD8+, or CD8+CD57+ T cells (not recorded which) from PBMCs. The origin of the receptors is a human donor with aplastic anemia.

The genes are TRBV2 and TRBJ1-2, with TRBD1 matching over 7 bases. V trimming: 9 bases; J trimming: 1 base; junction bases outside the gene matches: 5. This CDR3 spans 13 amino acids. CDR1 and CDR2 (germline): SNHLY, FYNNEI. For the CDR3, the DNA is TGTGCCAGTCACCGGGACAGTAACTATGGCTACACCTTC. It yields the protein CASHRDSNYGYTF.

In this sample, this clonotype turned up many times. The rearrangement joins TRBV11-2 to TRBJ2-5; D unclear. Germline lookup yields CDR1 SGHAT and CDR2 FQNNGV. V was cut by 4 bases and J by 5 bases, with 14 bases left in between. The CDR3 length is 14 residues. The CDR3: CASSSTPARETQYF. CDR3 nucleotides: TGTGCCAGCAGCTCGACCCCCGCCAGGGAGACCCAGTACTTC. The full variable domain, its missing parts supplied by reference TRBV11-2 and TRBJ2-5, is EAGVAQSPRYKIIEKRQSVAFWCNPISGHATLYWYQQILGQGPKLLIQFQNNGVVDDSQLPKDRFSAERLKGVDSTLKIQPAKLEDSAVYLCASSSTPARETQYFGPGTRLLVL.

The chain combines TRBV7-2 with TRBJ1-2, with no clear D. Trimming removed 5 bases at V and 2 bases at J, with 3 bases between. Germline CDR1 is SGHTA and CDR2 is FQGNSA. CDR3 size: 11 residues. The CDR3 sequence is CASSTNYGYTF. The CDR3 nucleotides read TGTGCCAGCAGCACAAACTATGGCTACACCTTC.

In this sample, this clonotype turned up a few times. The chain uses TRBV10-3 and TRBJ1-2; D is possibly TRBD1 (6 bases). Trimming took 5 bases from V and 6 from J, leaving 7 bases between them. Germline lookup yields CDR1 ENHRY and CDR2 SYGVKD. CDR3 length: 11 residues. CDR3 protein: CAISRTDGYTF. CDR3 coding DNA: TGTGCCATCAGTCGGACAGATGGCTACACCTTC.

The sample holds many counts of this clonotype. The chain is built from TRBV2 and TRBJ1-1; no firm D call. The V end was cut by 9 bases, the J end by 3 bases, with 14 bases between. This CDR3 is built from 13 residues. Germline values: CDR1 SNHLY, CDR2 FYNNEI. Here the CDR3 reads CASKGLSDTEAFF. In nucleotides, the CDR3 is TGTGCCAGTAAGGGTCTCTCGGACACTGAAGCTTTCTTT.

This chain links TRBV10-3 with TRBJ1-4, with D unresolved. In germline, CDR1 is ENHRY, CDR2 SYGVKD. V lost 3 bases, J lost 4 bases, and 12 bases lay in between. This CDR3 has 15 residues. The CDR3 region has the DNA TGTGCCATCAGTGATCATCAGTCGGGTAATGAAAAACTGTTTTTT. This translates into CAISDHQSGNEKLFF.

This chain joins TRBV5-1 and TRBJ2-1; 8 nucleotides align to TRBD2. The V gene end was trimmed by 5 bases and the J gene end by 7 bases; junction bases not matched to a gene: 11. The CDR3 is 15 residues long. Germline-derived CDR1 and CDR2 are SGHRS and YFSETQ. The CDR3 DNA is TGCGCCAGCAGTACGGGAAGCGGGAGCTGGAATGAGCAGTTCTTC. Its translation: CASSTGSGSWNEQFF.

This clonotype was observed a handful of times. CDR3 in amino acids: CASSQPRGHLDEKLFF. CDR3 coding DNA: TGTGCCAGCAGCCAACCCCGAGGTCATTTAGATGAAAAACTGTTTTTT. The rearrangement joins TRBV3-1 to TRBJ1-4; D is unresolved. The V gene's germline CDR1 is LGHDT and CDR2 YNNKEL (reference sequence). CDR3 size: 16 residues. The ends were cut back, 2 bases at V and 6 bases at J, with 16 bases in the middle.

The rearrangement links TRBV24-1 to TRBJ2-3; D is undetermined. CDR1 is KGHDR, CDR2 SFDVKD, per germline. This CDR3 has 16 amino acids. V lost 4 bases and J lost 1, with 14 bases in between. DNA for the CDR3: TGTGCCACCAGTGACCCCGGACCGATTGGCACAGATACGCAGTATTTT. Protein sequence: CATSDPGPIGTDTQYF.

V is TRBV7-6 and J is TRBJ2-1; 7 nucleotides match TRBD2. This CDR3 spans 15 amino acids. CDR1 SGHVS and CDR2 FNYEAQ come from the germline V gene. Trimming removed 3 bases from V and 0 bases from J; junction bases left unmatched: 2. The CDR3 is CASSLTSISYNEQFF. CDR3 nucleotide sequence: TGTGCCAGCAGCTTGACTAGCATCTCCTACAATGAGCAGTTCTTC.

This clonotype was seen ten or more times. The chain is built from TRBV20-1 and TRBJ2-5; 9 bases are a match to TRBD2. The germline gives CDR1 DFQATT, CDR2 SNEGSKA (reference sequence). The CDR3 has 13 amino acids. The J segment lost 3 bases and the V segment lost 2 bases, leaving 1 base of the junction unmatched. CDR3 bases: TGCAGTGCTAGACTAGCGGGAAAAGAGACCCAGTACTTC. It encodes CSARLAGKETQYF.

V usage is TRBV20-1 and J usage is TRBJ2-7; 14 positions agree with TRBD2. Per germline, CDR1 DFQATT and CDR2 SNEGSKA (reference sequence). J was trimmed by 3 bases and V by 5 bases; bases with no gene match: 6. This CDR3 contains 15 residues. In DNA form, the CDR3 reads TGCAGTGCTCCTGGGACTAGCGGGAGTGTCTACGAGCAGTACTTC. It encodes CSAPGTSGSVYEQYF.

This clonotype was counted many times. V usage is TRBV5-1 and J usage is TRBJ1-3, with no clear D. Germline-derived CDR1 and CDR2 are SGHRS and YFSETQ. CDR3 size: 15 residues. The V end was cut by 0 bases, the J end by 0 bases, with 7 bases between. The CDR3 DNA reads TGCGCCAGCAGCTTGGAAGGACGCTCTGGAAACACCATATATTTT. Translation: CASSLEGRSGNTIYF.

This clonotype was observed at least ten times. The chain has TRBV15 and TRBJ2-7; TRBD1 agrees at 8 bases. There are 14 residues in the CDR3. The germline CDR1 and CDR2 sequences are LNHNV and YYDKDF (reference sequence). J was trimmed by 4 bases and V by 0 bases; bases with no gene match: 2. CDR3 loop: CATSRDRDRYEQYF. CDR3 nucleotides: TGTGCCACCAGCAGAGATCGGGACAGGTACGAGCAGTACTTC. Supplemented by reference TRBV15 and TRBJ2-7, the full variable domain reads DAMVIQNPRYQVTQFGKPVTLSCSQTLNHNVMYWYQQKSSQAPKLLFHYYDKDFNNEADTPDNFQSRRPNTSFCFLDIRSPGLGDTAMYLCATSRDRDRYEQYFGPGTRLTVT.

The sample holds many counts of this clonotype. The CDR3 DNA sequence: TGTGCCAGCAGCTTAGTTGGTTCCTACAATGAGCAGTTCTTC. It encodes CASSLVGSYNEQFF. The V call is TRBV11-2, the J call TRBJ2-1; D call uncertain. Germline CDR1 and CDR2: SGHAT and FQNNGV. This CDR3 comprises 14 residues. V was shortened by 1 base and J by 1 base, with 5 bases between the two germline ends.

The CDR3 reads CSARALNGGIGELFF. The CDR3 bases are TGCAGTGCTAGGGCCCTGAACGGGGGCATAGGGGAGCTGTTTTTT. The chain has TRBV20-1 and TRBJ2-2, with D perhaps TRBD1 or TRBD2 (6 bases each). CDR3 size: 15 residues. V was pared by 3 bases and J by 8 bases, with 19 bases between. Germline CDR1 DFQATT, CDR2 SNEGSKA (reference sequence).

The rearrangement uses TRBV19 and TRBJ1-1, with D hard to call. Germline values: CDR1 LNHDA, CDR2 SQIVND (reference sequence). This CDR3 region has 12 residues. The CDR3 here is CVTMLGINEAFF. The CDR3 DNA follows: TGTGTCACTATGTTGGGAATAAATGAAGCTTTCTTT.

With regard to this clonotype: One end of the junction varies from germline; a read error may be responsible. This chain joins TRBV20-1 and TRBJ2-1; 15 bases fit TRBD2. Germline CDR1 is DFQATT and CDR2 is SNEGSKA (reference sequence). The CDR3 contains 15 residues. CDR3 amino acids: CSAAGLAGGNNDQFF. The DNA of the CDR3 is TGCAGTGCCGCGGGACTAGCGGGAGGTAACAATGACCAGTTCTTC.

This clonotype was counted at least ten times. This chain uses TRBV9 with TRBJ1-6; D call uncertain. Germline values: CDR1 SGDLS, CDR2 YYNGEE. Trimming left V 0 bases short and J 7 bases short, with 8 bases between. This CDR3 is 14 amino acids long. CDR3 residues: CASSVGAGNSPLHF. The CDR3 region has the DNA TGTGCCAGCAGCGTAGGAGCAGGAAATTCACCCCTCCACTTT.

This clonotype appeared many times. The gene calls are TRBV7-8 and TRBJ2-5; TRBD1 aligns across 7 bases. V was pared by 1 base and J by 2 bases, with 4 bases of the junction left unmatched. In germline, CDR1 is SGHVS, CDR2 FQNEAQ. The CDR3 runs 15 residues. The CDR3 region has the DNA TGTGCCAGCAGCTTAGGAGGGACAGATCAAGAGACCCAGTACTTC. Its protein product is CASSLGGTDQETQYF.

The CDR3 loop is CASSPHFGLAGQDTQYF. The CDR3 region has the DNA TGTGCCAGCAGCCCTCATTTCGGACTAGCGGGACAGGATACGCAGTATTTT. The V and J genes are TRBV9 and TRBJ2-3; 12 nucleotides agree with TRBD2. V was clipped by 4 bases and J by 6 bases; unmatched bases: 12. This CDR3 is built from 17 residues. The germline V gene encodes CDR1 SGDLS and CDR2 YYNGEE. The variable domain in full, completed from reference TRBV9 and TRBJ2-3, reads DSGVTQTPKHLITATGQRVTLRCSPRSGDLSVYWYQQSLDQGLQFLIQYYNGEERAKGNILERFSAQQFPDLHSELNLSSLELGDSALYFCASSPHFGLAGQDTQYFGPGTRLTVL.

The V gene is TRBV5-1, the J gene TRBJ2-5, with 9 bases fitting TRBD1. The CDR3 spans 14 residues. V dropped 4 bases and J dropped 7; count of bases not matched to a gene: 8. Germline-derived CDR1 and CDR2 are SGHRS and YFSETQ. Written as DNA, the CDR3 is TGCGCCAGCAGCGGGGGACAGGGTCAGGGGACCCAGTACTTC. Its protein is CASSGGQGQGTQYF.

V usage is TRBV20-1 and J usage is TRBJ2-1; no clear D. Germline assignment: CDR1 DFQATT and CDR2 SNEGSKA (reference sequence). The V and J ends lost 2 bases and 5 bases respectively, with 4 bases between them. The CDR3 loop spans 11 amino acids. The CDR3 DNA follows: TGCAGTGCTAGACCGAACAATGAGCAGTTCTTC. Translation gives CSARPNNEQFF.

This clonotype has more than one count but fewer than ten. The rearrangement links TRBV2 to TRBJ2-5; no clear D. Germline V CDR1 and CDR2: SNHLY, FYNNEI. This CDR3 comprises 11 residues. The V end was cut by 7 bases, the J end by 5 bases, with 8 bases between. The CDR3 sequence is CASMSVETQYF. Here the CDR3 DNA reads TGTGCCAGCATGAGCGTGGAGACCCAGTACTTC.

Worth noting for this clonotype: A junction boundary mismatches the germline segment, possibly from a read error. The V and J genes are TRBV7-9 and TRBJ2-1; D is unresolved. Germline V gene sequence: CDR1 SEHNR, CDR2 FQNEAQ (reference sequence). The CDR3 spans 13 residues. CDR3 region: CASSQDLGQEQFF. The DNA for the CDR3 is TGCGCCAGCAGCCAAGATTTGGGCCAGGAGCAGTTCTTC. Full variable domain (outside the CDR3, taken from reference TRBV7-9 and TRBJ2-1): DTGVSQNPRHKITKRGQNVTFRCDPISEHNRLYWYRQTLGQGPEFLTYFQNEAQLEKSRLLSDRFSAERPKGSFSTLEIQRTEQGDSAMYLCASSQDLGQEQFFGPGTRLTVL.

The CDR3 DNA follows: TGCGCCAGCATGGGAGGGCTAACCTCGGATACGCAGTATTTT. Its protein product is CASMGGLTSDTQYF. This rearrangement joins TRBV10-2 to TRBJ2-3; 7 nucleotides align to TRBD2. CDR1 and CDR2 from the germline V gene are WSHSY and SAAADI. Trimming removed 7 bases from V and 6 bases from J; junction bases left unmatched: 10. The CDR3 consists of 14 residues.

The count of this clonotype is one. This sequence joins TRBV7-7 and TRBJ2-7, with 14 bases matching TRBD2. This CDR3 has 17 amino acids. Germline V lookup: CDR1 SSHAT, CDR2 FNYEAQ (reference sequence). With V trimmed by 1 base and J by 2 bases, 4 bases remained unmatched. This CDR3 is CASSLGRLAGGTYEQYF. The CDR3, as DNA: TGTGCCAGCAGCTTAGGGCGACTAGCGGGAGGGACCTACGAGCAGTACTTC.

This CDR3 reads CASSFYGGWTYEQYF. Here the CDR3 DNA reads TGCGCCAGCAGCTTCTATGGGGGATGGACCTACGAGCAGTACTTC. The chain links TRBV5-1 to TRBJ2-7; TRBD1 or TRBD2 may be the D gene (5 bases each). Trimming removed 2 bases at V and 2 bases at J, with 14 bases between. This CDR3 is 15 amino acids long. CDR1 is SGHRS and CDR2 is YFSETQ in the germline V gene. The variable domain in full, completed from reference TRBV5-1 and TRBJ2-7, reads KAGVTQTPRYLIKTRGQQVTLSCSPISGHRSVSWYQQTPGQGLQFLFEYFSETQRNKGNFPGRFSGRQFSNSRSEMNVSTLELGDSALYLCASSFYGGWTYEQYFGPGTRLTVT.

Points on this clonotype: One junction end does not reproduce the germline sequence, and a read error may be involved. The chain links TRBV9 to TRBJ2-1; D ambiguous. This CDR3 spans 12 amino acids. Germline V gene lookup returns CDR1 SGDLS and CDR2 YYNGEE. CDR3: CASGVGSNEQFF. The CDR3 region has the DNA TGTGCCAGCGGCGTAGGGTCCAATGAGCAGTTCTTC.

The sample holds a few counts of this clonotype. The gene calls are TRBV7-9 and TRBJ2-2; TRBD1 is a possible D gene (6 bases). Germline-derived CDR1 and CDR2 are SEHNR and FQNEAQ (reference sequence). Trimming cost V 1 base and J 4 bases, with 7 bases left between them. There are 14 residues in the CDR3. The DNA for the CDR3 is TGTGCCAGCAGCTTAGACAGGGTCACCGGGGAGCTGTTTTTT. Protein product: CASSLDRVTGELFF.

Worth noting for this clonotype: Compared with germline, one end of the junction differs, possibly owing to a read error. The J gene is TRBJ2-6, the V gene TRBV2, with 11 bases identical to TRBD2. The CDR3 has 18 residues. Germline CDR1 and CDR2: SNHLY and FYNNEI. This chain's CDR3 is CASSILSGGVSGSNVLTF. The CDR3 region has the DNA TGTGCCAGCAGCATCCTTAGCGGGGGGGTTTCTGGGTCCAACGTCCTGACCTTC.

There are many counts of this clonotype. CDR3 bases: TGTGCCAGCAGCGTAGGGGGTCAGGAGGCCCAGCATTTT. It specifies CASSVGGQEAQHF. This chain links TRBV9 with TRBJ1-5; D gene unclear. Per germline, CDR1 SGDLS and CDR2 YYNGEE. Trimming removed 0 bases from V and 11 bases from J, with 12 bases in between. The CDR3 totals 13 residues. Combining the CDR3 with reference TRBV9 and TRBJ1-5 gives the whole variable domain DSGVTQTPKHLITATGQRVTLRCSPRSGDLSVYWYQQSLDQGLQFLIQYYNGEERAKGNILERFSAQQFPDLHSELNLSSLELGDSALYFCASSVGGQEAQHFGDGTRLSIL.